The subject of this entry is one T cell receptor beta chain. One entry per CDR3 protein, without DNA, is what TCRdb gives after re-calling the 5' RACE reads. The data show just under 150,000 distinct CDR3 sequences, and the top ten clones hold 12%. This sample stems from a study of T cells expressing NK-cell markers. The CDR3 length is 14 residues. CDR1 and CDR2 from the germline V gene are MNHEY and SVGEGT. This receptor was taken from a man between 18 and 29 years old in good health. V is TRBV6-2 or TRBV6-3 and J is TRBJ1-1; TCRdb reports TRBD1, a call that lacks DNA to check it against. The sequenced sample was blood T cells: a sorted CD56 or NKG2C T cell subset, CD4+ or CD8+ T cells, or bulk PBMC T cells (not recorded which). The CDR3 spells CASRAGYSGTEAFF.